The clone carrying this T cell receptor (beta chain) has a count of ten or more. Its antigen is unidentified. These data belong to a study of T-cell reconstitution after alpha-beta-depleted transplantation in children. Study-wide findings and caveats: Certain patients had high TCRbeta diversity at day 60, and it came from recipient T cells and thymic progenitors that survived. Expanded graft clones numbering several hundred reportedly gave rise to alpha-beta T cells about two months after transplant.

Using unique molecular identifiers, the investigators prepared the TCRbeta library. MiXCR was run by TCRdb on the PCR reads, yielding one entry per CDR3 protein. The profile shows hundreds of thousands of distinct CDR3 sequences, around 13% of them singletons. The origin of this receptor is a male patient under 18 who had a stem cell transplant for acute myeloid leukemia, so the T cells may come from the graft donor. Sequencing was performed on PBMCs, mostly from graft donor cells, taken 360 days after TCRalphabeta/CD19-depleted stem cell transplant.

The CDR3 DNA is TGTGCCAGCAGCCTGACCCTTTACGAGCAGTACTTC. It codes for CASSLTLYEQYF. This chain uses TRBV6-2 or TRBV6-3 with TRBJ2-7; D is ambiguous. This CDR3 region has 12 residues. Germline V gene data show CDR1 as MNHEY and CDR2 as SVGEGT. V lost 6 bases, J lost 4 bases, and 10 bases lay in between.